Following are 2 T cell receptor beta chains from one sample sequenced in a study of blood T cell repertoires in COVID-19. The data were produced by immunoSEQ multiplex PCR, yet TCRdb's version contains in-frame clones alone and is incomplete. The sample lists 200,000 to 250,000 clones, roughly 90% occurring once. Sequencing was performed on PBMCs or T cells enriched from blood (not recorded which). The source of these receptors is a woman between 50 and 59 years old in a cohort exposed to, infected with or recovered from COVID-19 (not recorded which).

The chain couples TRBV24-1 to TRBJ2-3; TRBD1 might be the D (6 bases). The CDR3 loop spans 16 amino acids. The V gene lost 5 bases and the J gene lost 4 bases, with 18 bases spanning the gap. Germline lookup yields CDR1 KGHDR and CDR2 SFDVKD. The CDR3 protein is CATSATDSFTADTQYF. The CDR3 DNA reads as TGTGCCACCAGTGCTACGGACAGTTTTACGGCAGATACGCAGTATTTT.

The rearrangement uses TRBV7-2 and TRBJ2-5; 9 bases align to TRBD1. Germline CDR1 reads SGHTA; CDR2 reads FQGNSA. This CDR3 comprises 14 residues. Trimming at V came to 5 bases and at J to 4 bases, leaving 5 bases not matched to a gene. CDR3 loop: CASSPWTGAETQYF. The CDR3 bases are TGTGCCAGCAGCCCGTGGACAGGGGCAGAGACCCAGTACTTC.